This T cell receptor beta chain was recovered during a study of read filtering for tumor transcriptome and immune sequencing. Study details: Among patients, approximately 16 were male and about 15 female, aged roughly 45 to 80 (mean roughly 64). DNase treatment preceded whole-transcriptome library preparation. Notes on the study in general: The CD138-negative fraction was mixed bone marrow immune cells, not pure T cells.

This clonotype was seen repeatedly, ten times or more. Its specificity is not known. Trimming stripped 5 bases from V and 0 bases from J, with 13 bases between. The CDR3 is made up of 16 amino acids. From germline, CDR1 is MNHEY and CDR2 SMNVEV (reference sequence). This library used around 400 ng RNA and molecular barcoded adaptors spanning alpha/delta and beta/gamma chains. TCRdb redid the calling of the reads with MiXCR, one entry per CDR3 protein. Of 130,000 or so distinct CDR3 sequences in the sample, under 15% were seen once. The chain employs TRBV27 and TRBJ2-2, with D unclear. The material sequenced was a population of CD138-negative cells sorted from bone marrow. The sequence derives from a donor at least 40 years old with multiple myeloma. Here the CDR3 DNA reads TGTGCCAGCAGTCCTACAGCGCTTGCGAACACCGGGGAGCTGTTTTTT. Protein: CASSPTALANTGELFF.